A selection of T cell receptor beta chains follows, all from one sample in a study of technical replicates of blood from a few donors. Profiled with immunoSEQ multiplex PCR; TCRdb holds only in-frame clones, not every one. The data contain about 60,000 clones, around nine tenths of them singletons. Sequencing used PBMCs. Receptor source: a human donor in good health. Some clones in this sample may be carry-over from other donors' samples. Both conserved end residues are part of each CDR3. The order of the fields is clone size, J gene, V gene, D gene, CDR3 protein, CDR3 DNA. The D gene is left open where the match is weak. Only some rows state a clone size, as once, few, many or a class for expanded clones.

clone_size: .
j_call: TRBJ2-7
v_call: TRBV18
d_call: .
cdr3_aa: CASSRAETYEQYF
cdr3_nt: TGTGCCAGCTCACGGGCCGAGACCTACGAGCAGTACTTC

clone_size: .
j_call: TRBJ2-1
v_call: TRBV11-2
d_call: TRBD2
cdr3_aa: CASSPTLAGGVNEQFF
cdr3_nt: TGTGCCAGCAGCCCTACTCTAGCGGGAGGGGTCAATGAGCAGTTCTTC

clone_size: once
j_call: TRBJ2-1
v_call: TRBV6-5
d_call: .
cdr3_aa: CASRSKTGWGEQFF
cdr3_nt: TGTGCCAGCAGGTCCAAAACAGGGTGGGGTGAGCAGTTCTTC

clone_size: few
j_call: TRBJ1-1
v_call: TRBV7-3
d_call: TRBD1
cdr3_aa: CASSLFGTAINTEAFF
cdr3_nt: TGTGCCAGCAGCTTATTTGGGACAGCGATTAACACTGAAGCTTTCTTT

clone_size: medium-sized
j_call: TRBJ2-7
v_call: TRBV5-1
d_call: TRBD1
cdr3_aa: CASSYDRDYEQYF
cdr3_nt: TGCGCCAGCAGTTATGACAGGGACTACGAGCAGTACTTC

clone_size: .
j_call: TRBJ1-1
v_call: TRBV10-3
d_call: .
cdr3_aa: CAIRGQMNTEAFF
cdr3_nt: TGTGCCATCAGAGGACAGATGAACACTGAAGCTTTCTTT

clone_size: .
j_call: TRBJ2-1
v_call: TRBV5-1
d_call: TRBD2
cdr3_aa: CASSGLAGVLNEQFF
cdr3_nt: TGCGCCAGCAGCGGATTAGCGGGGGTCCTCAATGAGCAGTTCTTC

clone_size: .
j_call: TRBJ2-2
v_call: TRBV11-2
d_call: .
cdr3_aa: CASSLVPGGELFF
cdr3_nt: TGTGCCAGCAGCTTAGTCCCCGGCGGGGAGCTGTTTTTT

clone_size: .
j_call: TRBJ2-1
v_call: TRBV7-8
d_call: .
cdr3_aa: CASSFGQGNEQFF
cdr3_nt: TGTGCCAGCAGCTTCGGGCAGGGGAATGAGCAGTTCTTC

clone_size: .
j_call: TRBJ2-7
v_call: TRBV7-9
d_call: .
cdr3_aa: CASSIAGTGSHEQYF
cdr3_nt: TGTGCCAGCAGCATAGCGGGGACAGGGTCCCACGAGCAGTACTTC

clone_size: .
j_call: TRBJ1-4
v_call: TRBV6-1
d_call: .
cdr3_aa: CASSEGGASEKLFF
cdr3_nt: TGTGCCAGCAGTGAAGGGGGCGCGTCTGAAAAACTGTTTTTT

clone_size: .
j_call: TRBJ1-2
v_call: TRBV2
d_call: .
cdr3_aa: CASRRLAERYTF
cdr3_nt: TGTGCCAGCAGAAGATTAGCGGAGCGCTACACCTTC

clone_size: .
j_call: TRBJ2-7
v_call: TRBV2
d_call: TRBD2
cdr3_aa: CASRLADYYEQYF
cdr3_nt: TGTGCCAGCAGGCTAGCGGATTACTACGAGCAGTACTTC

clone_size: .
j_call: TRBJ1-2
v_call: TRBV4-3
d_call: .
cdr3_aa: CASSQDSPGERYGYTF
cdr3_nt: TGCGCCAGCAGCCAAGATTCGCCAGGGGAACGGTATGGCTACACCTTC

clone_size: .
j_call: TRBJ1-1
v_call: TRBV4-1
d_call: .
cdr3_aa: CASSQDVNRGMNTEAFF
cdr3_nt: TGCGCCAGCAGCCAAGATGTAAATCGGGGTATGAACACTGAAGCTTTCTTT

clone_size: many
j_call: TRBJ2-7
v_call: TRBV19
d_call: .
cdr3_aa: CASSTRPGGMYEQYF
cdr3_nt: TGTGCCAGTAGTACTCGCCCAGGGGGGATGTACGAGCAGTACTTC

clone_size: .
j_call: TRBJ2-7
v_call: TRBV19
d_call: .
cdr3_aa: CASSIASGFYEQYF
cdr3_nt: TGTGCCAGTAGTATAGCATCAGGGTTTTACGAGCAGTACTTC

clone_size: .
j_call: TRBJ1-1
v_call: TRBV15
d_call: .
cdr3_aa: CATSRDRGGMNTEAFF
cdr3_nt: TGTGCCACCAGCAGAGATCGTGGAGGGATGAACACTGAAGCTTTCTTT

clone_size: .
j_call: TRBJ1-1
v_call: TRBV18
d_call: .
cdr3_aa: CASSPPESRNTEAFF
cdr3_nt: TGTGCCAGCTCACCACCTGAATCTAGGAACACTGAAGCTTTCTTT

clone_size: .
j_call: TRBJ1-3
v_call: TRBV10-3
d_call: TRBD1
cdr3_aa: CATEDRSSGNTIYF
cdr3_nt: TGTGCCACGGAGGACAGGAGCTCTGGAAACACCATATATTTT

clone_size: .
j_call: TRBJ2-5
v_call: TRBV25-1
d_call: .
cdr3_aa: CASSSQVIQETQYF
cdr3_nt: TGTGCCAGCAGTTCACAGGTTATCCAAGAGACCCAGTACTTC

clone_size: .
j_call: TRBJ1-1
v_call: TRBV11-3
d_call: .
cdr3_aa: CASSLAGGSEAFF
cdr3_nt: TGTGCCAGCAGCTTAGCCGGGGGGTCTGAAGCTTTCTTT

clone_size: .
j_call: TRBJ2-6
v_call: TRBV11-2
d_call: .
cdr3_aa: CASSLPGSGANVLTF
cdr3_nt: TGTGCCAGCAGCTTACCAGGGTCTGGGGCCAACGTCCTGACTTTC

clone_size: .
j_call: TRBJ2-3
v_call: TRBV13
d_call: .
cdr3_aa: CASSLGLASPDTQYF
cdr3_nt: TGTGCCAGCAGCTTAGGCCTTGCTAGCCCAGATACGCAGTATTTT

clone_size: .
j_call: TRBJ2-3
v_call: TRBV4-2
d_call: TRBD2
cdr3_aa: CASSQEVTIAGYTDTQYF
cdr3_nt: TGTGCCAGCAGCCAAGAGGTGACGATAGCGGGCTACACAGATACGCAGTATTTT

clone_size: .
j_call: TRBJ2-3
v_call: TRBV7-8
d_call: TRBD2
cdr3_aa: CASSPTSGRSRGTDTQYF
cdr3_nt: TGTGCCAGCAGCCCGACTAGCGGGAGGAGTCGTGGAACAGATACGCAGTATTTT

clone_size: .
j_call: TRBJ1-2
v_call: TRBV4-1
d_call: .
cdr3_aa: CASSQDEGTHYGYTF
cdr3_nt: TGCGCCAGCAGCCAAGATGAGGGGACTCACTATGGCTACACCTTC

clone_size: .
j_call: TRBJ2-1
v_call: TRBV30
d_call: TRBD2
cdr3_aa: CAWTAGGSNEQFF
cdr3_nt: TGTGCCTGGACGGCGGGAGGGAGCAATGAGCAGTTCTTC

clone_size: .
j_call: TRBJ2-5
v_call: TRBV29-1
d_call: .
cdr3_aa: CSVGGETQYF
cdr3_nt: TGCAGCGTGGGAGGAGAGACCCAGTACTTC

clone_size: .
j_call: TRBJ2-7
v_call: TRBV5-5
d_call: TRBD2
cdr3_aa: CASSWSSGAYEQYF
cdr3_nt: TGTGCCAGCAGCTGGAGTAGCGGGGCATACGAGCAGTACTTC

clone_size: .
j_call: TRBJ2-7
v_call: TRBV11-2
d_call: .
cdr3_aa: CASSRGRASYEQYF
cdr3_nt: TGTGCCAGCAGTAGGGGAAGGGCCTCCTACGAGCAGTACTTC

clone_size: .
j_call: TRBJ2-1
v_call: TRBV7-2
d_call: .
cdr3_aa: CASSLRHGNEQFF
cdr3_nt: TGTGCCAGCAGCTTACGACATGGAAATGAGCAGTTCTTC

clone_size: .
j_call: TRBJ2-7
v_call: TRBV10-3
d_call: TRBD1
cdr3_aa: CAIRRGQAIYEQYF
cdr3_nt: TGTGCCATCAGGAGGGGACAGGCGATCTACGAGCAGTACTTC

clone_size: few
j_call: TRBJ2-7
v_call: TRBV14
d_call: TRBD1
cdr3_aa: CASSHPTWEDRGPEQYF
cdr3_nt: TGTGCCAGCAGCCATCCAACCTGGGAGGACAGGGGGCCCGAGCAGTACTTC

clone_size: .
j_call: TRBJ2-3
v_call: TRBV6-4
d_call: TRBD2
cdr3_aa: CASSDSPGGSGGTDTQYF
cdr3_nt: TGTGCCAGCAGTGACTCTCCCGGTGGGAGCGGGGGCACAGATACGCAGTATTTT

clone_size: .
j_call: TRBJ2-2
v_call: TRBV5-1
d_call: .
cdr3_aa: CASSLESGSYTGELFF
cdr3_nt: TGCGCCAGCAGCTTGGAGTCAGGCTCCTACACCGGGGAGCTGTTTTTT

clone_size: .
j_call: TRBJ1-1
v_call: TRBV18
d_call: .
cdr3_aa: CASSGVDRLTEAFF
cdr3_nt: TGTGCCAGCTCAGGGGTCGACAGACTCACTGAAGCTTTCTTT

clone_size: .
j_call: TRBJ2-3
v_call: TRBV13
d_call: TRBD2
cdr3_aa: CASSLMTASGVYTDTQYF
cdr3_nt: TGTGCCAGCAGCTTAATGACAGCTAGCGGGGTGTACACAGATACGCAGTATTTT

clone_size: .
j_call: TRBJ2-5
v_call: TRBV2
d_call: TRBD2
cdr3_aa: CASNPLAGGEETQYF
cdr3_nt: TGTGCCAGCAACCCATTAGCGGGGGGCGAAGAGACCCAGTACTTC

clone_size: .
j_call: TRBJ2-1
v_call: TRBV25-1
d_call: .
cdr3_aa: CASRPPFLHTVYNEQFF
cdr3_nt: TGTGCCAGCAGGCCCCCCTTTTTGCATACAGTCTATAATGAGCAGTTCTTC

clone_size: .
j_call: TRBJ2-2
v_call: TRBV11-2
d_call: .
cdr3_aa: CASSLDRGPGELFF
cdr3_nt: TGTGCCAGCAGCTTAGACAGGGGCCCCGGGGAGCTGTTTTTT

clone_size: .
j_call: TRBJ2-2
v_call: TRBV10-2
d_call: .
cdr3_aa: CASSESVGRAGELFF
cdr3_nt: TGCGCCAGCAGTGAGTCGGTAGGGCGGGCCGGGGAGCTGTTTTTT

clone_size: few
j_call: TRBJ2-5
v_call: TRBV4-2
d_call: .
cdr3_aa: CASSQGAVQETQYF
cdr3_nt: TGTGCCAGCAGCCAAGGGGCAGTCCAAGAGACCCAGTACTTC

clone_size: .
j_call: TRBJ1-1
v_call: TRBV4-3
d_call: .
cdr3_aa: CASSQSRGLATEAFF
cdr3_nt: TGCGCCAGCAGCCAGTCCAGGGGCCTCGCCACTGAAGCTTTCTTT

clone_size: .
j_call: TRBJ2-6
v_call: TRBV10-2
d_call: .
cdr3_aa: CASSLPGSGANVLTF
cdr3_nt: TGCGCCAGCAGCCTACCGGGCTCTGGGGCCAACGTCCTGACTTTC

clone_size: .
j_call: TRBJ2-7
v_call: TRBV10-3
d_call: TRBD1
cdr3_aa: CAISGGQGASHEQYF
cdr3_nt: TGTGCCATCAGTGGAGGACAGGGGGCTTCTCACGAGCAGTACTTC

clone_size: .
j_call: TRBJ2-7
v_call: TRBV2
d_call: .
cdr3_aa: CASSVDWSSYEQYF
cdr3_nt: TGTGCCAGCAGTGTAGACTGGAGCTCCTACGAGCAGTACTTC

clone_size: .
j_call: TRBJ2-5
v_call: TRBV10-3
d_call: TRBD1
cdr3_aa: CAISQGQPGTQYF
cdr3_nt: TGTGCCATCAGCCAGGGACAGCCGGGGACCCAGTACTTC

clone_size: .
j_call: TRBJ1-6
v_call: TRBV5-4
d_call: TRBD1
cdr3_aa: CASSRRQGLGYSSPLHF
cdr3_nt: TGTGCCAGCAGCAGGCGACAGGGTCTCGGATATAGTTCACCCCTCCACTTT

clone_size: .
j_call: TRBJ1-3
v_call: TRBV6-5
d_call: TRBD1
cdr3_aa: CASRNRGNTIYF
cdr3_nt: TGTGCCAGCAGAAACAGGGGCAACACCATATATTTT

clone_size: few
j_call: TRBJ2-1
v_call: TRBV5-5
d_call: TRBD2
cdr3_aa: CASSPTTSGGSNEQFF
cdr3_nt: TGTGCCAGCAGCCCCACGACTAGCGGGGGATCTAATGAGCAGTTCTTC

clone_size: .
j_call: TRBJ2-7
v_call: TRBV27
d_call: TRBD1
cdr3_aa: CASSFSTGTYEQYF
cdr3_nt: TGTGCCAGCAGTTTCTCGACAGGGACCTACGAGCAGTACTTC

clone_size: once
j_call: TRBJ2-3
v_call: TRBV5-1
d_call: .
cdr3_aa: CASSFGRRADTQYF
cdr3_nt: TGCGCCAGCAGCTTCGGTCGCAGGGCCGATACGCAGTATTTT

clone_size: .
j_call: TRBJ1-3
v_call: TRBV19
d_call: TRBD1
cdr3_aa: CASSIGDRDSSGNTIYF
cdr3_nt: TGTGCCAGTAGTATAGGGGACAGGGATTCCTCTGGAAACACCATATATTTT

clone_size: once
j_call: TRBJ1-2
v_call: TRBV6-1
d_call: TRBD1
cdr3_aa: CASSEHRGQGYGYTF
cdr3_nt: TGTGCCAGCAGCGAGCACAGGGGGCAGGGCTATGGCTACACCTTC